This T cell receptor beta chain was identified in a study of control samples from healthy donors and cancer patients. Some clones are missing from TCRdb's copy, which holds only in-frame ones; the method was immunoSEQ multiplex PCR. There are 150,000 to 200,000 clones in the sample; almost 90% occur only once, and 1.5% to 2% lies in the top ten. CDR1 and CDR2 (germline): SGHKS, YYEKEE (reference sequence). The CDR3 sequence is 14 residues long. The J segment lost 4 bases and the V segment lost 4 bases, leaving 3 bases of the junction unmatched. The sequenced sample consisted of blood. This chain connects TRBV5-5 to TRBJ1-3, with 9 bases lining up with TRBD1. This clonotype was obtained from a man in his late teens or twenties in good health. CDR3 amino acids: CASSPDRGGNTIYF. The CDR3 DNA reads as TGTGCCAGCAGCCCGGACAGGGGAGGAAACACCATATATTTT.